These 18 T cell receptor beta chains share one sample of origin, sequenced in a study of T cell responses to AZD1222 COVID-19 vaccine. Method: immunoSEQ multiplex PCR; TCRdb's copy keeps in-frame clones and lacks some. The repertoire holds over 100,000 clones, with approximately 86% as singletons. Sequenced here: peripheral blood, sampled on day 0 of AZD1222 vaccination. The receptors shown here come from an adult in good health.

The chain is built from TRBV28 and TRBJ2-2; possible D gene TRBD1, 5 bases. The CDR3 length is 15 residues. Deletions cut 7 bases from V and 4 bases from J, with 16 bases between. The germline gives CDR1 MDHEN, CDR2 SYDVKM. The CDR3 here is CASNQYRILTGELFF. The CDR3 DNA reads TGTGCCAGCAACCAGTACAGGATACTCACCGGGGAGCTGTTTTTT.

The chain links TRBV28 to TRBJ1-6; a weak D match, TRBD1 (5 bases). Germline lookup yields CDR1 MDHEN and CDR2 SYDVKM. The CDR3 has 16 amino acids. With 6 bases removed from V and 10 bases from J, the gap between germline ends came to 22 bases. The chain's CDR3 is CASSKLPVGGTSPLHF. CDR3 DNA sequence: TGTGCCAGCAGCAAACTACCGGTGGGGGGGACCTCACCCCTCCACTTT. The complete variable domain, with remaining parts taken from reference TRBV28 and TRBJ1-6, reads DVKVTQSSRYLVKRTGEKVFLECVQDMDHENMFWYRQDPGLGLRLIYFSYDVKMKEKGDIPEGYSVSREKKERFSLILESASTNQTSMYLCASSKLPVGGTSPLHFGNGTRLTVT.

The chain links TRBV5-1 to TRBJ1-2; possibly TRBD1 for D (6 bases). Germline CDR1 SGHRS, CDR2 YFSETQ. CDR3 size: 15 residues. V lost 3 bases to trimming and J lost 4 bases, with 16 bases between them. CDR3 in DNA: TGCGCCAGCAGCTCCCCCGGCAGGGGCTCCTATGGCTACACCTTC. This translates into CASSSPGRGSYGYTF.

CDR3 DNA: TGTGCCAGCAGTTACCCTCCGGGACAGACCTACGAGCAGTACTTC. Protein sequence: CASSYPPGQTYEQYF. This chain joins TRBV6-2 or TRBV6-3 and TRBJ2-7; 7 positions match TRBD1. Germline loops: CDR1 MNHEY, CDR2 SVGEGT. The CDR3 is made up of 15 amino acids. Trimming at V came to 2 bases and at J to 2 bases, leaving 6 bases not matched to a gene.

V gene TRBV7-9 combines with J gene TRBJ1-2; 12 bases align to TRBD1. CDR1 is SEHNR and CDR2 is FQNEAQ in the germline V gene (reference sequence). CDR3 length equals 17 residues. The ends lost 4 bases at V and 8 bases at J; junction bases unmatched: 14. The CDR3, as DNA: TGTGCCAGCAGCTCCAATCTGTCCCGGGACAGGGGGCGAGGCTACACCTTC. Encoded protein: CASSSNLSRDRGRGYTF.

The gene calls are TRBV12-1 and TRBJ1-5; TRBD1, the D gene given by the table, was not confirmed from the DNA. TRBV12-1 is listed as a pseudogene. This CDR3 is built from 17 residues. CDR3 sequence reads: CASSSQTGGRRNQPQHF. CDR3 sequence (DNA): TGTGCCAGCAGCTCACAGACAGGGGGGAGACGCAATCAGCCCCAGCATTTT.

This chain links TRBV20-1 with TRBJ1-3; no reliable D call. This CDR3 has 14 amino acids. The V end lost 3 bases, the J end lost 0 bases, and 9 bases lay between the germline ends. Germline CDR1 is DFQATT and CDR2 is SNEGSKA (reference sequence). Written as DNA, the CDR3 is TGCAGTGCTAGTCCCGCACACTCTGGAAACACCATATATTTT. Residues: CSASPAHSGNTIYF.

The V and J genes are TRBV2 and TRBJ1-4, with D uncertain. V was shortened by 5 bases and J by 7 bases, with 8 bases between the two germline ends. This CDR3 is built from 12 residues. The germline V gene has CDR1 SNHLY and CDR2 FYNNEI. The CDR3 region is CASSLRVEKLFF. The CDR3 DNA reads TGTGCCAGCAGTTTAAGGGTTGAAAAACTGTTTTTT. Together with reference TRBV2 and TRBJ1-4, the CDR3 gives the full variable domain: EPEVTQTPSHQVTQMGQEVILRCVPISNHLYFYWYRQILGQKVEFLVSFYNNEISEKSEIFDDQFSVERPDGSNFTLKIRSTKLEDSAMYFCASSLRVEKLFFGSGTQLSVL.

This chain links TRBV5-3 with TRBJ2-3; 9 nucleotides line up with TRBD2. TRBV5-3 qualifies as an ORF whose function is uncertain. V was pared by 3 bases and J by 6 bases, with 8 bases of the junction left unmatched. This CDR3 contains 15 residues. The DNA of the CDR3 is TGTGCCAGAAGCTGTAGCGGGAGTCATGAGGATACGCAGTATTTT. Translated: CARSCSGSHEDTQYF.

The chain couples TRBV4-1 to TRBJ2-2, with D perhaps matching TRBD2 (6 bases). The CDR3 covers 15 residues. With 1 base removed from V and 3 bases from J, the gap between germline ends came to 9 bases. Germline CDR1 and CDR2: MGHRA and YSYEKL. CDR3 protein: CASSQAGTYTGELFF. The CDR3 DNA sequence: TGCGCCAGCAGCCAAGCCGGGACTTACACCGGGGAGCTGTTTTTT.

The chain is built from TRBV19 and TRBJ1-2; a possible D gene is TRBD1 (6 bases). The CDR3 sequence is 14 residues long. Deletions cut 4 bases from V and 7 bases from J, with 16 bases between. CDR1 and CDR2 (germline): LNHDA, SQIVND (reference sequence). The CDR3 spells CASSRGKGGSGYTF. CDR3 nucleotide sequence: TGTGCCAGTAGTAGAGGAAAGGGGGGCTCTGGCTACACCTTC.

CDR3 in DNA: TGCGCCAGCAGCACCCAGGACAGGTACAATGAGCAGTTCTTC. It is translated as CASSTQDRYNEQFF. This sequence joins TRBV4-3 and TRBJ2-1; 7 nucleotides match TRBD1. The trim removed 5 bases at V and 4 bases at J, leaving 5 bases unmatched. The CDR3 loop spans 14 amino acids. Germline V gene data show CDR1 as LGHNA and CDR2 as YSLEER.

Concerning this clone: The germline gene is not matched at one end of the junction; a read error may be the cause. For the CDR3, the DNA is TGCGCCAGCAGCCTACGACCGGGACAATCAGGGGGAGGTGGCAGTTTT. This codes for CASSLRPGQSGGGGSF. The chain has TRBV5-1 and TRBJ1-1; 7 positions match TRBD1. CDR3 length: 16 amino acids. Germline V gene data show CDR1 as SGHRS and CDR2 as YFSETQ.

The rearrangement joins TRBV27 to TRBJ1-2, with D possibly TRBD1 on 6 matching bases. V lost 3 bases to trimming and J lost 2 bases, with 7 bases between them. CDR1 and CDR2 from the germline V gene are MNHEY and SMNVEV (reference sequence). This CDR3 region has 13 residues. The CDR3, as DNA: TGTGCCAGCAGTTTTACAGGGAACTATGGCTACACCTTC. It encodes CASSFTGNYGYTF.

This clone was counted once. This rearrangement joins TRBV30 to TRBJ1-4; the match to TRBD1 covers 9 bases. The J segment lost 6 bases and the V segment lost 5 bases, leaving 7 bases of the junction unmatched. The CDR3 length is 14 residues. CDR1 and CDR2 from the germline V gene are GTSNPN and SVGIG (reference sequence). The CDR3 protein is CAWQTGGKDEKLFF. CDR3 in DNA: TGTGCCTGGCAGACAGGGGGTAAGGATGAAAAACTGTTTTTT.

The chain recombines TRBV5-1 with TRBJ2-3; a weak D match, TRBD1 (5 bases). Germline CDR1 and CDR2: SGHRS and YFSETQ. The CDR3 spans 16 residues. V gave up 3 bases and J gave up 0 bases, with 14 bases separating them. The CDR3 sequence: CASSSGSYSSTDTQYF. DNA for the CDR3: TGCGCCAGCAGCTCAGGGTCTTACTCTAGCACAGATACGCAGTATTTT.

The chain links TRBV6-5 to TRBJ1-2; D unclear. Trimming took off 4 bases at V and 14 bases at J, with 20 bases between the two ends. The germline V gene encodes CDR1 MNHEY and CDR2 SVGAGI. There are 13 residues in the CDR3. Written as DNA, the CDR3 is TGTGCCAGCAGTTTTCAAGGCGGAGGTTTGGGTACCTTC. Amino acid sequence: CASSFQGGGLGTF.

CDR3 nucleotides: TGTGCCAGCAGCCTTACCCGGGGGGCTCCTACGCAGTATTTT. Translation: CASSLTRGAPTQYF. The chain links TRBV11-2 to TRBJ2-3; D perhaps matches TRBD2 (7 bases). The CDR3 covers 14 residues. Trimming left V 5 bases short and J 8 bases short, with 17 bases between. The germline gives CDR1 SGHAT, CDR2 FQNNGV.